This T cell receptor beta chain was observed in a study of human thymus T cells. Study-wide results and limits: Blood and thymic repertoires both appeared biased in V and J gene usage.

This clone was seen a single time. The antigen is unknown. The germline V gene has CDR1 SGHDT and CDR2 YYEEEE. The J segment lost 10 bases and the V segment lost 4 bases, leaving 14 bases of the junction unmatched. The CDR3 covers 15 residues. Method: immunoSEQ multiplex PCR; TCRdb's copy keeps in-frame clones and lacks some. The sample has about 50,000 clones, around 93% seen once. The receptor was isolated from a girl in the first two years of life with a congenital heart defect but otherwise immunologically healthy. The chain couples TRBV5-6 to TRBJ1-1, with TRBD1 identical over 9 bases. The sequenced material came from blood. For the CDR3, the DNA is TGTGCCAGCAGCCTGGGACAGGGACTGCCCACGGGAGCTTTCTTT. This translates into CASSLGQGLPTGAFF.